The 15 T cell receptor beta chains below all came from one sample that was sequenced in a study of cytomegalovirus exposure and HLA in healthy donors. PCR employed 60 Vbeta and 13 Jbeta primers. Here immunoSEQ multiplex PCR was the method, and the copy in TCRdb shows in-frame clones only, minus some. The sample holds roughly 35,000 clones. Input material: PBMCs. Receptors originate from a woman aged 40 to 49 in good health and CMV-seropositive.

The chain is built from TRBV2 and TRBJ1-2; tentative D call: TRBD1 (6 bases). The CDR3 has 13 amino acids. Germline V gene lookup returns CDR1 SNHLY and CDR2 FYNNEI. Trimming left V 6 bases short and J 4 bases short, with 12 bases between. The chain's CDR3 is CASSTGTLYGYTF. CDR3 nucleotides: TGTGCCAGCAGCACCGGGACACTCTATGGCTACACCTTC.

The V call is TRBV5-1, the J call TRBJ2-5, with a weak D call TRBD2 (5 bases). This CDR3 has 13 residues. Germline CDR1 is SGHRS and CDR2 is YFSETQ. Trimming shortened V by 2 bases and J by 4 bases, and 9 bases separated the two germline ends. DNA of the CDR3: TGCGCCAGCAGCTTCTTTGAGGGAGAGACCCAGTACTTC. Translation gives CASSFFEGETQYF. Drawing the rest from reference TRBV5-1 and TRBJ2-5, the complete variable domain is KAGVTQTPRYLIKTRGQQVTLSCSPISGHRSVSWYQQTPGQGLQFLFEYFSETQRNKGNFPGRFSGRQFSNSRSEMNVSTLELGDSALYLCASSFFEGETQYFGPGTRLLVL.

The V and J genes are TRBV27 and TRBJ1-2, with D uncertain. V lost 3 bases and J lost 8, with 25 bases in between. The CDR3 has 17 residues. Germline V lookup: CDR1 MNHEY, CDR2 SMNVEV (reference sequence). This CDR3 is CASSFSGGVEGAAGYTF. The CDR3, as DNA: TGTGCCAGCAGTTTCTCGGGCGGAGTTGAGGGTGCGGCCGGCTACACCTTC.

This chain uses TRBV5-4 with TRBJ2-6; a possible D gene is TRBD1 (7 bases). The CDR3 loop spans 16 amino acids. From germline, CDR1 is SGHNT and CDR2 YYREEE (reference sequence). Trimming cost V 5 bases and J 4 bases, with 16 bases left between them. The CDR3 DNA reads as TGTGCCAGCAGACCATCAGGGGGGCTCGGGGCCAACGTCCTGACTTTC. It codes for CASRPSGGLGANVLTF.

CDR3 in DNA: TGTGCCAGCAGCGCGGGGACAGGGGGCACCTACGAGCAGTACTTC. Encoded protein: CASSAGTGGTYEQYF. This chain joins TRBV5-6 and TRBJ2-7; TRBD1 matches at 12 bases. CDR3 length: 15 residues. Looked up from germline, CDR1 is SGHDT and CDR2 is YYEEEE. V lost 4 bases and J lost 2; bases outside the gene matches: 4.

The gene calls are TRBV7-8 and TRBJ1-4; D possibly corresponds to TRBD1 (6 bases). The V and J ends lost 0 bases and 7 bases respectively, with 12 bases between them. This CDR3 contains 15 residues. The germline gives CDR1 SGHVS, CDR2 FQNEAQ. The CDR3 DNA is TGTGCCAGCAGCTTAGCTGGGGGACAAGGTGAAAAACTGTTTTTT. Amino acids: CASSLAGGQGEKLFF.

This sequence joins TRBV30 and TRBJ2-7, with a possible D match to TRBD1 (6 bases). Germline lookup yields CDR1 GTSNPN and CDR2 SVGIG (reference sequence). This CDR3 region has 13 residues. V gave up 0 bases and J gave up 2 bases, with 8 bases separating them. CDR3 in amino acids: CAWSVAGAYEQYF. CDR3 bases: TGTGCCTGGAGTGTCGCAGGGGCCTACGAGCAGTACTTC.

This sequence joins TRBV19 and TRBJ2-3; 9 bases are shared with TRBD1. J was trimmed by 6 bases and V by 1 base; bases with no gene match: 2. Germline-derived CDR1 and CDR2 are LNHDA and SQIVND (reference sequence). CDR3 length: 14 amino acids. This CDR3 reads CASSIGQGGDTQYF. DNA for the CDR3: TGTGCCAGTAGTATAGGACAGGGGGGCGATACGCAGTATTTT.

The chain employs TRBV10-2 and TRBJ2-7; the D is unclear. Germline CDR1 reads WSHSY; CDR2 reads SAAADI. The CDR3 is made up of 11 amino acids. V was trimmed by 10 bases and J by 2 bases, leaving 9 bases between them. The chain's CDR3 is CATREAYEQYF. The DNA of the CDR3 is TGCGCCACCCGAGAGGCCTACGAGCAGTACTTC.

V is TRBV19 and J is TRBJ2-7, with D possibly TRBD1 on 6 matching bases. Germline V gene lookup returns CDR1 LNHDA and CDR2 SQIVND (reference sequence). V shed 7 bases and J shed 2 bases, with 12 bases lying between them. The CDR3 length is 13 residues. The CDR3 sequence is CASNDRTTYEQYF. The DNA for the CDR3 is TGTGCCAGTAACGACAGGACAACCTACGAGCAGTACTTC.

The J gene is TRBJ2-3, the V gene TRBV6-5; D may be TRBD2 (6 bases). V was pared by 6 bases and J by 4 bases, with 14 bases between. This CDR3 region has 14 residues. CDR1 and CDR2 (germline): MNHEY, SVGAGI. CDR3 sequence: CASRPELAADTQYF. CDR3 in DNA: TGTGCCAGCAGGCCAGAACTAGCAGCAGATACGCAGTATTTT.

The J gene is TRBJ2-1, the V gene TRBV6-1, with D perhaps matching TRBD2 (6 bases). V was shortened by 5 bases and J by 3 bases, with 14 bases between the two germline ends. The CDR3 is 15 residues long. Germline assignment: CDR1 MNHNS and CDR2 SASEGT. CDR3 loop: CASSPQGGDYNEQFF. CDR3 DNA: TGTGCCAGCAGTCCCCAAGGAGGGGACTACAATGAGCAGTTCTTC.

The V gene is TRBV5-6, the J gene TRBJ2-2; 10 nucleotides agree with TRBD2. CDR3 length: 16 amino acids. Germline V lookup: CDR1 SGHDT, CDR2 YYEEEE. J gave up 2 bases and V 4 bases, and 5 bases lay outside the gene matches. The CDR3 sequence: CASSPLAGANTGELFF. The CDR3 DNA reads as TGTGCCAGCAGCCCCCTAGCGGGGGCCAACACCGGGGAGCTGTTTTTT.

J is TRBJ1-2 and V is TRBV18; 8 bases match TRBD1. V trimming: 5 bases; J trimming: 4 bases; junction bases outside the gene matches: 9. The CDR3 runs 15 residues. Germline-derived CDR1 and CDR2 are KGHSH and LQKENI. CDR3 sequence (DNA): TGTGCCAGCTCAACGGACGGGACAGGAATCTATGGCTACACCTTC. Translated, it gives CASSTDGTGIYGYTF.

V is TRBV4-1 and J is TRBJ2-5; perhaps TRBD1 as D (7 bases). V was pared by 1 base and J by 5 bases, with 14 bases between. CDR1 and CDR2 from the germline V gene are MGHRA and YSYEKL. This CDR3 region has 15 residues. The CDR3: CASSQGTAGGETQYF. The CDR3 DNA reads TGCGCCAGCAGCCAAGGCACGGCAGGGGGGGAGACCCAGTACTTC.